Presented here are 2 T cell receptor beta chains from one specimen sequenced in a study of shared clonotypes between healthy human individuals. Libraries were prepared by immunoSEQ multiplex PCR; TCRdb keeps only in-frame clonotypes and omits some of them. The top ten hold roughly 0.14% of the sample, which has a few million clones, over 85% seen once. The specimen sequenced was naive CD4+ T cells sorted from blood. Subset reported: CD45RA+ positively selected. The receptor set was obtained from a man younger than 30 in good health.

Concerning this clone: Other DNA sequences within the sample encode an identical CDR3. The J gene is TRBJ2-7, the V gene TRBV10-1, with 12 bases identical to TRBD2. V gave up 4 bases and J gave up 5 bases; unmatched junction bases: 0. CDR3 length: 13 amino acids. Germline loops: CDR1 WNHNN, CDR2 SYGVQD (reference sequence). The CDR3: CASSGLAGDEQYF. Written as DNA, the CDR3 is TGCGCCAGCAGTGGACTAGCGGGGGACGAGCAGTACTTC.

The rearrangement joins TRBV6-4 to TRBJ1-5, with TRBD1 identical over 9 bases. There are 16 residues in the CDR3. From germline, CDR1 is MRHNA and CDR2 SNTAGT. V shed 4 bases, J shed 1 base, and the junction held 5 bases outside the gene matches. The DNA of the CDR3 is TGTGCCAGCAGTGCCCGGGACAGGGAAAGCAATCAGCCCCAGCATTTT. It yields the protein CASSARDRESNQPQHF.